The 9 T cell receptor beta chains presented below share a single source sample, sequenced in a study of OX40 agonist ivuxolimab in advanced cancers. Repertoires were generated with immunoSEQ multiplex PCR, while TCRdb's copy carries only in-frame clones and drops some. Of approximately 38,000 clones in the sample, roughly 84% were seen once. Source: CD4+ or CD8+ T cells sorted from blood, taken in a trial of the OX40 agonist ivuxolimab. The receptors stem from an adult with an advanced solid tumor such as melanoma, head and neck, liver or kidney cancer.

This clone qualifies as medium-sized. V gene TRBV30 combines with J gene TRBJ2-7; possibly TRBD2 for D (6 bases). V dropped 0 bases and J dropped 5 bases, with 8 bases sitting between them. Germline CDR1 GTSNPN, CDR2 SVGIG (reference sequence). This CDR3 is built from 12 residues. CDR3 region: CAWSVGGNEQYF. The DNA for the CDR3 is TGTGCCTGGAGTGTAGGAGGGAACGAGCAGTACTTC.

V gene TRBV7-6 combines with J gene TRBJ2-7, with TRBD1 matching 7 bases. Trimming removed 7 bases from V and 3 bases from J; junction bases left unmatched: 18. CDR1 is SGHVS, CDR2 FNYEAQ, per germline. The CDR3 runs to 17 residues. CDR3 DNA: TGTGCCAGCACCCCAGGGACAGCCTCTCGAGCTTGCTACGAGCAGTACTTC. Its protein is CASTPGTASRACYEQYF.

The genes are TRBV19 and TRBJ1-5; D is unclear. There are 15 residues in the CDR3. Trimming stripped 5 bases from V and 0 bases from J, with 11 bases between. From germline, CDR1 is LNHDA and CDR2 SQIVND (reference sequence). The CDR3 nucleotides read TGTGCCAGTAGTTGGGGAGTTAATAGCAATCAGCCCCAGCATTTT. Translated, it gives CASSWGVNSNQPQHF.

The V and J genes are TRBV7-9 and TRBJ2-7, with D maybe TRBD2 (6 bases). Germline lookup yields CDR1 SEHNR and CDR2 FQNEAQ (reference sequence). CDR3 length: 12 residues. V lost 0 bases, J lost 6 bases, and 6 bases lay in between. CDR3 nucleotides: TGTGCCAGCAGCTTAGCGGAGGGCGAGCAGTACTTC. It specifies CASSLAEGEQYF.

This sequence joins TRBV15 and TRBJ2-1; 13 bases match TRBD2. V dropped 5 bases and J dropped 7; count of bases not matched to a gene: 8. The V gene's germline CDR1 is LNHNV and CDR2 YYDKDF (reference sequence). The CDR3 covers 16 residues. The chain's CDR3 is CATSGGTSGIRNEQFF. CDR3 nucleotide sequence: TGTGCCACCAGCGGAGGGACTAGCGGGATTCGGAATGAGCAGTTCTTC.

CDR3 sequence: CASSLSQGYEQYF. CDR3 in DNA: TGTGCCAGCAGTTTATCGCAAGGGTACGAGCAGTACTTC. The chain uses TRBV27 and TRBJ2-7; D gene ambiguous. The V gene lost 0 bases and the J gene lost 4 bases, with 7 bases spanning the gap. This CDR3 contains 13 residues. CDR1 and CDR2 (germline): MNHEY, SMNVEV (reference sequence).

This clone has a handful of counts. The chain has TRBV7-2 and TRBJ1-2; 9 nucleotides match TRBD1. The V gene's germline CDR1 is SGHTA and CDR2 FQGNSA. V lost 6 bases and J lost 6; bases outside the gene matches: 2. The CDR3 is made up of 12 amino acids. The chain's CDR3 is CASRGTGHGYTF. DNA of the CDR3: TGTGCCAGCAGGGGGACAGGGCATGGCTACACCTTC.

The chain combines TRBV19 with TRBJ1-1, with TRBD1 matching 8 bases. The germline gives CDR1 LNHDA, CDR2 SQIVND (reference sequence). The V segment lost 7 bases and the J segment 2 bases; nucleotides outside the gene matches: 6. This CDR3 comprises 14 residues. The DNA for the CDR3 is TGTGCCAGTACGCTCCCAGGGGGCAACACTGAAGCTTTCTTT. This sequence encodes CASTLPGGNTEAFF.

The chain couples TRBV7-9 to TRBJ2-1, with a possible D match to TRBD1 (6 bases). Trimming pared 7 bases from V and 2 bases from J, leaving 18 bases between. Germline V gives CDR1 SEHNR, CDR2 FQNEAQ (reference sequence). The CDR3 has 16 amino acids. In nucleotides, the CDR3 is TGTGCCAGCACCCACACGCTGGGGGCTCCCTACAATGAGCAGTTCTTC. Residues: CASTHTLGAPYNEQFF. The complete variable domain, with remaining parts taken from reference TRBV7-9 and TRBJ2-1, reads DTGVSQNPRHKITKRGQNVTFRCDPISEHNRLYWYRQTLGQGPEFLTYFQNEAQLEKSRLLSDRFSAERPKGSFSTLEIQRTEQGDSAMYLCASTHTLGAPYNEQFFGPGTRLTVL.